The present T cell receptor (beta chain) was sequenced within a study of response to subunit inactivated influenza vaccine. Trimming removed 5 bases from V and 2 bases from J; junction bases left unmatched: 6. This CDR3 has 15 amino acids. Looked up from germline, CDR1 is MNHEY and CDR2 is SMNVEV (reference sequence). TCRdb processed the RT-PCR reads anew with MiXCR; each CDR3 protein has one entry. The profile shows hundreds of thousands of distinct CDR3 sequences, about 11% of them singletons. In this sample, this clonotype turned up many times. The sample in question was PBMCs from blood, obtained on the day of vaccination. This chain connects TRBV27 to TRBJ2-7; 10 nucleotides line up with TRBD1. The receptor was isolated from a man between 50 and 59 years old who received an inactivated influenza vaccine. The CDR3 reads CASSPVGTGAYEQYF. The CDR3 DNA is TGTGCCAGCAGTCCGGTTGGGACAGGGGCCTACGAGCAGTACTTC.